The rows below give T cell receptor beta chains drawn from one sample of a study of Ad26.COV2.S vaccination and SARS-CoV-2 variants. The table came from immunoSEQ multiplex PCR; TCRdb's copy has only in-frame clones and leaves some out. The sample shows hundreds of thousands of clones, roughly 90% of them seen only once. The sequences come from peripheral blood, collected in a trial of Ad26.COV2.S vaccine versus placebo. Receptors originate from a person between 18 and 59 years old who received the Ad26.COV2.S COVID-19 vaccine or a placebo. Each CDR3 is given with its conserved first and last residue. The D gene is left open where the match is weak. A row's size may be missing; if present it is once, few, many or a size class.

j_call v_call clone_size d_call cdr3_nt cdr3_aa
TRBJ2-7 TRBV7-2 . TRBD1 TGTGCCAGCAGCTTTGGCCCGGGACAGGACTACGAGCAGTACTTC CASSFGPGQDYEQYF
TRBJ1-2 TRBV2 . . TGTGCCAGCAACCTGGGGGAGGGTGGTGGCTACACCTTC CASNLGEGGGYTF
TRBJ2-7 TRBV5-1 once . TGCGCCAGCAGCTTGGCCGGCAGTCTAACCTACGAGCAGTACTTC CASSLAGSLTYEQYF
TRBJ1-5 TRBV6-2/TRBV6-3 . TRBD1 TGTGCCAGCAGTTACCACGGGACAGGGGATCAGCCCCAGCATTTT CASSYHGTGDQPQHF
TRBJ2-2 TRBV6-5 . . TGTGCCAGCAGTTGGGGGACCGGGGAGCTGTTTTTT CASSWGTGELFF
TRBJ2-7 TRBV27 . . TGTGCCAGCAGTTTAGTTCTAAACGACGAGCAGTACTTC CASSLVLNDEQYF
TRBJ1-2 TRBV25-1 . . TGTGCCAGCAGTGCCGGGGGGGACTATGGCTACACCTTC CASSAGGDYGYTF
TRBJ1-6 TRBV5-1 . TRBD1 TGCGCCAGCAGCCCACTGGACAGGGCGAACAATTCACCCCTCCACTTT CASSPLDRANNSPLHF
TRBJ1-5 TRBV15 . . TGTGCCACCAGCAGCCAAGGGGATAGCAATCAGCCCCAGCATTTT CATSSQGDSNQPQHF
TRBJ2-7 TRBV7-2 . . TGTGCCAGCAGCTTACGGGGCTCCGAGCAGTACTTC CASSLRGSEQYF
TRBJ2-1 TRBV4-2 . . TGTGCCAGCAGTCCCCTCGGCTACTCCTACAATGAGCAGTTCTTC CASSPLGYSYNEQFF
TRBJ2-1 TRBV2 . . TGTGCCAGCAGTGAAAAGGGACTTCCTTCGGGTGAGCAGTTCTTC CASSEKGLPSGEQFF
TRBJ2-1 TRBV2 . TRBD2 TGTGCCAGCAGTGAAGCGCTACCGGGACTAGCGGGCCTTAGCTCCTACAATGAGCAGTTCTTC CASSEALPGLAGLSSYNEQFF
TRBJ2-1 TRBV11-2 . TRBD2 TGTGCCAGCAGCTTAGACCATAGCGGGACTTACAATGAGCAGTTCTTC CASSLDHSGTYNEQFF
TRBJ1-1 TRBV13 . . TGTGCCAGCAGCTTAGGAACAAAAGCTTTCTTT CASSLGTKAFF
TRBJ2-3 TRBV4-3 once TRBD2 TGCGCCAGCAGCCAAGATGCGGGGACTAGCGGCGTTGATACGCAGTATTTT CASSQDAGTSGVDTQYF
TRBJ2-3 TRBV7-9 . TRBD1 TGTGCCAGCAGCTTAGGGGACAGCTTCACAGATACGCAGTATTTT CASSLGDSFTDTQYF
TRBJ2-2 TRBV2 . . TGTGCCAGCAGAAATGCCGTGAACACCGGGGAGCTGTTTTTT CASRNAVNTGELFF
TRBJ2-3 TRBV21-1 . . TGTGCCAGCAACTGGGGGGATACGCAGTATTTT CASNWGDTQYF
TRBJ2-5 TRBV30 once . TGTGCCTGGAGTTTGGGGGGTTCCCCCATGACCCAGTACTTC CAWSLGGSPMTQYF
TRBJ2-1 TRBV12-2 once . TGTGCAAGTCGCTCCTTACCAACCGGGACAGGCCCCAACAATGAGCAGTTCTTC CASRSLPTGTGPNNEQFF
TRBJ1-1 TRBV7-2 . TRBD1 TGTGCCAGCATCAGGGACAGGGGGCATACTGAAGCTTTCTTT CASIRDRGHTEAFF
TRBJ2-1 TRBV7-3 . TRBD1 TGTGCCAGCAGCTCCAGGCGTGGACAGGGCAACAATGAGCAGTTCTTC CASSSRRGQGNNEQFF
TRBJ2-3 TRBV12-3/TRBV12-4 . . TGTGCCAGCAGCTATAGCACAGATACGCAGTATTTT CASSYSTDTQYF
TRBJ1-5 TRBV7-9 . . TGTGCCAGCAGCGTCAGCAATCAGCCCCAGCATTTT CASSVSNQPQHF
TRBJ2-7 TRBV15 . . TGTGCCACCAGCCCACCTTTTTGGGGGGTGCACGAGCAGTACTTC CATSPPFWGVHEQYF
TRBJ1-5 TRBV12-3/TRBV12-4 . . TGTGCCAGCGGTCTGGGTCAGCCCCAGCATTTT CASGLGQPQHF
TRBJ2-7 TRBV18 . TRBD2 TGTGCCAGCTCAGCGACAGTGGGCGGGAGTTCTTACGAGCAGTACTTC CASSATVGGSSYEQYF
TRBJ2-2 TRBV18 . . TGTGCCAGCTCACCACGACAGGGAGGCACCGGGGAGCTGTTTTTT CASSPRQGGTGELFF
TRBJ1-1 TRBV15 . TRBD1 TGTGCCACCAGCAGAGGGACAGGGGCCGGCACTGAAGCTTTCTTT CATSRGTGAGTEAFF
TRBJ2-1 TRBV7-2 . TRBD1 TGTGCCAGCAGCCGGCGGGACAGGGTAACAAGCGATGAGCAGTTCTTC CASSRRDRVTSDEQFF
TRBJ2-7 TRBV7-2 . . TGTGCCAGCAGCTTAGACGGGTTTTTCGCCTACGAGCAGTACTTC CASSLDGFFAYEQYF
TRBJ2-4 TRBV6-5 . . TGTGCCAGCAGTTCAAGGGACATTCAGTACTTC CASSSRDIQYF
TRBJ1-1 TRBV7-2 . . TGTGCCAGCAGCCCTTCTTACAGACGGATGAACACTGAAGCTTTCTTT CASSPSYRRMNTEAFF
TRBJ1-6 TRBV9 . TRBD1 TGTGCCAGCAGCCCCCAGACAGGGACCTATAATTCACCCCTCCACTTT CASSPQTGTYNSPLHF
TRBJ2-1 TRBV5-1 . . TGCGCCAGCAGCTTGGAGGGTCTAGCCTACAATGAGCAGTTCTTC CASSLEGLAYNEQFF
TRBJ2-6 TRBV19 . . TGTGCCAGTATATTATCTGGGGCCAACGTCCTGACTTTC CASILSGANVLTF
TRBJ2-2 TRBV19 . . TGTGCCAGTAGTATCGGTAGTAGTTGGGAGCTGTTTTTT CASSIGSSWELFF
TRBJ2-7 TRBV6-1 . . TGTGCCAGCAGTGAAGGGTACTACGAGCAGTACTTC CASSEGYYEQYF